The present entry profiles one T cell receptor (beta chain) with its context. Per the original methods: For nucleated cells, counts were estimated from reference gene primer amplification. Assay: immunoSEQ multiplex PCR; the TCRdb copy retains only in-frame clones and omits some. Clonal size and the V and J genes are those of that table, whereas D and trimming came from the DNA. The sample has some 150,000 clones, 75% to 85% seen once. The CDR3 length is 13 residues. V dropped 1 base and J dropped 6 bases, with 10 bases sitting between them. CDR1 and CDR2 (germline): SGHVS, FQNEAQ. This sample is drawn from a study of blood T cell repertoires in COVID-19. Study-wide background: COVID-19 samples collected from the United States, Italy and Spain covered acute and convalescent phases. Sources were T cells, B-cell-depleted T cells, or PBMCs; the material itself was cDNA or gDNA.

The rearrangement links TRBV7-8 to TRBJ2-7; TRBD2 might be the D (5 bases). This sequence originates from a woman of 80 years or more with active or convalescent COVID-19. The sequenced material came from peripheral blood. CDR3 loop: CASSLERGIEQYF. DNA of the CDR3: TGTGCCAGCAGCTTAGAACGGGGAATCGAGCAGTACTTC.